Described below is a single T cell receptor beta chain sequence and its context. Its antigen is currently unknown. Profiling relied on immunoSEQ multiplex PCR, and the TCRdb table lists in-frame clones only, not all of them. The repertoire has about 74,000 clones, about four fifths of them found once; the top ten carry around 2.1%. The sample comes from a study of OX40 agonist ivuxolimab in advanced cancers. Study summary: At doses from 0.01 to 10 mg/kg, patients were given intravenous ivuxolimab every 2 weeks.

General study points: The expanded peripheral T cells' antigen specificity was not determined.

V lost 4 bases and J lost 3, with 15 bases in between. The CDR3 totals 15 residues. Germline V lookup: CDR1 LGHNA, CDR2 YSLEER. The receptor was derived from an adult with an advanced solid tumor such as melanoma, head and neck, liver or kidney cancer. The V and J genes are TRBV4-3 and TRBJ1-1; the D is unclear. Sequences were derived from CD4+ or CD8+ T cells sorted from blood, sampled in a trial of the OX40 agonist ivuxolimab. The CDR3 is CASSRRETGDTEAFF. As DNA, the CDR3 is TGCGCCAGCAGCCGCCGTGAAACTGGGGACACTGAAGCTTTCTTT.